These 12 T cell receptor beta chains were all obtained from the same sample, sequenced in a study of blood T cell repertoires in COVID-19. Profiled with immunoSEQ multiplex PCR; TCRdb holds only in-frame clones, not every one. The sample holds 150,000 to 170,000 clones, about three quarters seen once. Sequencing was performed on peripheral blood. These receptors were taken from a man older than 75 with acute or convalescent COVID-19.

This chain connects TRBV4-3 to TRBJ2-1; 8 positions match TRBD1. This CDR3 is 16 amino acids long. Germline-derived CDR1 and CDR2 are LGHNA and YSLEER. Losses at the gene ends were 0 bases for V and 9 bases for J; bases not matched to a gene: 10. CDR3 sequence reads: CASSQERQGKWAEQFF. In DNA form, the CDR3 reads TGCGCCAGCAGCCAAGAGAGACAGGGGAAGTGGGCTGAGCAGTTCTTC.

The chain uses TRBV18 and TRBJ2-1; the match to TRBD1 covers 9 bases. The CDR3 runs to 13 residues. Germline assignment: CDR1 KGHSH and CDR2 LQKENI. With 4 bases clipped from V and 9 bases from J, the junction kept 4 bases outside the gene matches. The chain's CDR3 is CASSRDREGEQFF. The CDR3 nucleotides read TGTGCCAGCTCACGGGACAGGGAAGGTGAGCAGTTCTTC.

The chain employs TRBV9 and TRBJ1-1; 7 nucleotides line up with TRBD1. The CDR3 is 15 amino acids. V lost 0 bases to trimming and J lost 1 base; unmatched junction nucleotides: 3. Germline loops: CDR1 SGDLS, CDR2 YYNGEE. CDR3 sequence: CASSVVQGGNTEAFF. The CDR3 DNA sequence: TGTGCCAGCAGCGTAGTCCAGGGGGGGAACACTGAAGCTTTCTTT.

J is TRBJ2-4 and V is TRBV7-3; D might be TRBD2 (6 bases). The CDR3 is made up of 14 amino acids. Germline loops: CDR1 SGHTA, CDR2 FQGTGA. The V gene lost 5 bases and the J gene lost 4 bases, with 12 bases spanning the gap. The CDR3: CASSPGRGKNIQYF. CDR3 sequence (DNA): TGTGCCAGCAGCCCCGGCCGGGGGAAAAACATTCAGTACTTC.

The J gene is TRBJ1-4, the V gene TRBV4-2, with D unclear. Germline CDR1 reads LGHNA; CDR2 reads YNFKEQ. This CDR3 spans 17 amino acids. The germline V and J ends were trimmed by 3 bases and 3 bases, with 17 bases remaining between them. CDR3: CASSQTGLRRANEKLFF. The DNA for the CDR3 is TGTGCCAGCAGCCAGACCGGTCTGAGGCGGGCTAATGAAAAACTGTTTTTT.

This chain uses TRBV5-1 with TRBJ1-3; 8 nucleotides match TRBD1. Germline V gene lookup returns CDR1 SGHRS and CDR2 YFSETQ. There are 17 residues in the CDR3. V shed 2 bases and J 1 base; nucleotides not matched to a gene: 8. The CDR3 is CASSLGAGGNSGNTIYF. The CDR3 DNA reads as TGCGCCAGCAGCTTAGGGGCAGGGGGCAATTCTGGAAACACCATATATTTT.

The V gene is TRBV7-9, the J gene TRBJ2-7; TRBD1 matches at 12 bases. The trim removed 4 bases at V and 7 bases at J, leaving 8 bases unmatched. This CDR3 contains 15 residues. Per germline, CDR1 SEHNR and CDR2 FQNEAQ (reference sequence). In DNA form, the CDR3 reads TGTGCCAGCAGCTCAAGGGGACAGGGGGCGGAAGAGCAGTACGTC. Residues: CASSSRGQGAEEQYV.

The chain is built from TRBV11-1 and TRBJ2-1; TRBD1 matches at 9 bases. CDR3 size: 16 residues. Germline V gene lookup returns CDR1 SGHAT and CDR2 FQDESV (reference sequence). The ends lost 5 bases at V and 7 bases at J; junction bases unmatched: 12. This CDR3 reads CASSPAPGQGTNEQFF. Written as DNA, the CDR3 is TGTGCCAGCAGCCCCGCACCGGGACAGGGTACGAATGAGCAGTTCTTC.

The chain carries TRBV11-3 and TRBJ2-1; TRBD1 matches 8 bases. With 1 base clipped from V and 5 bases from J, the junction kept 4 bases outside the gene matches. The CDR3 runs 15 residues. CDR1 is SGHNT, CDR2 YENEEA, per germline. The CDR3 DNA sequence: TGTGCCAGCAGCTTAGGTGGGACAGGTGACAATGAGCAGTTCTTC. Protein product: CASSLGGTGDNEQFF.

This clone was picked up a small number of times. CDR3 bases: TGTGCCAGCAGCTCCGGACAGGCCGGGGAGCTGTTTTTT. It is translated as CASSSGQAGELFF. The V and J genes are TRBV6-6 and TRBJ2-2; 7 nucleotides line up with TRBD1. The germline V gene encodes CDR1 MNHNY and CDR2 SVGAGI (reference sequence). The V gene end was trimmed by 6 bases and the J gene end by 6 bases; junction bases not matched to a gene: 4. The CDR3 consists of 13 residues.

CDR3 amino acids: CASSGTQGNYGYTF. CDR3 DNA sequence: TGTGCCAGCAGCGGAACACAGGGGAACTATGGCTACACCTTC. This chain joins TRBV11-1 and TRBJ1-2; TRBD1 aligns across 7 bases. The CDR3 contains 14 residues. Germline V gene data show CDR1 as SGHAT and CDR2 as FQDESV (reference sequence). The trim removed 5 bases at V and 2 bases at J, leaving 5 bases unmatched.

The chain uses TRBV7-2 and TRBJ1-6, with 8 bases fitting TRBD1. Trimming cost V 6 bases and J 5 bases; bases outside gene matches: 6. Germline lookup yields CDR1 SGHTA and CDR2 FQGNSA. This CDR3 contains 15 residues. For the CDR3, the DNA is TGTGCCAGCAGACCAGGGGGCGCGGATAATTCACCCCTCCACTTT. Encoded protein: CASRPGGADNSPLHF.